This T cell receptor (beta chain) originates from a study of lymphopenia after photon versus proton radiotherapy. Study-wide results and caveats: Proton therapy kept repertoires fairly stable, unlike photons, which gained effector/memory cells.

TCRdb's table, derived via immunoSEQ multiplex PCR, lists solely in-frame clones and lacks some. The sample lists 25,000 to 40,000 clones, around 82% seen once, with roughly 14% in the top ten. Regarding this clone: Its antigen remains unknown.

The CDR3 length is 14 residues. V shed 11 bases and J 2 bases; nucleotides not matched to a gene: 8. Per germline, CDR1 MNHEY and CDR2 SMNVEV (reference sequence). The sequence was obtained from a woman in her seventies with pancreatic cancer. The chain is built from TRBV27 and TRBJ2-3; 9 nucleotides line up with TRBD1. The sample consisted of peripheral blood, taken from a patient treated with proton-based radiotherapy. CDR3 amino acids: CAAETGGVTDTQYF. The CDR3 DNA reads TGTGCCGCCGAAACAGGGGGCGTCACAGATACGCAGTATTTT.